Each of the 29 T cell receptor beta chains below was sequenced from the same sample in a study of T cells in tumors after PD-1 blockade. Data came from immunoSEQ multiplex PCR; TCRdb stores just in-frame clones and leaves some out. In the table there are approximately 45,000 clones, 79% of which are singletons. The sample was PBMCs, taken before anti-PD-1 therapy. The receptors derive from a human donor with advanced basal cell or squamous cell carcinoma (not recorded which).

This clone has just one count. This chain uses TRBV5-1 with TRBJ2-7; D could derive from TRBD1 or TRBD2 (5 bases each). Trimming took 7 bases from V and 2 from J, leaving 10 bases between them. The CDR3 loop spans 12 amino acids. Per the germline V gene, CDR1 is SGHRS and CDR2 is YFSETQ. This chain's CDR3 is CASRMGPYEQYF. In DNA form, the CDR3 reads TGCGCCAGCCGGATGGGACCCTACGAGCAGTACTTC.

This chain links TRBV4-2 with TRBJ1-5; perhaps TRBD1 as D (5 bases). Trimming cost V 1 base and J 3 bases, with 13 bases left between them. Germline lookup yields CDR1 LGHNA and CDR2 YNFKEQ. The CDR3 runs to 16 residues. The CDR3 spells CASSQVSDRNNQPQHF. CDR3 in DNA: TGTGCCAGCAGCCAAGTTAGCGACAGAAACAATCAGCCCCAGCATTTT.

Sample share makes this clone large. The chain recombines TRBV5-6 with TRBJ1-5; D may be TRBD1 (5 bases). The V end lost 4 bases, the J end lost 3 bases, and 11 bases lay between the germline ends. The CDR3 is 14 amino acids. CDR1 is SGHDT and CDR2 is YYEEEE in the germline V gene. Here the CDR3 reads CASSPQGNNQPQHF. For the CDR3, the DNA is TGTGCCAGCAGCCCCCAGGGTAACAATCAGCCCCAGCATTTT. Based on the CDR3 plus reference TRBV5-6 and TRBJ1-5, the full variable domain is DAGVTQSPTHLIKTRGQQVTLRCSPKSGHDTVSWYQQALGQGPQFIFQYYEEEERQRGNFPDRFSGHQFPNYSSELNVNALLLGDSALYLCASSPQGNNQPQHFGDGTRLSIL.

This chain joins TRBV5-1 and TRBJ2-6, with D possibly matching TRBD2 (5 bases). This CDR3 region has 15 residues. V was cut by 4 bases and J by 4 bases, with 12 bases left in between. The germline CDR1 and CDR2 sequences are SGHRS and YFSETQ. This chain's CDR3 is CASSPSGLGANVLTF. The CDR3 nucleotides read TGCGCCAGCAGCCCGAGCGGTCTAGGGGCCAACGTCCTGACTTTC.

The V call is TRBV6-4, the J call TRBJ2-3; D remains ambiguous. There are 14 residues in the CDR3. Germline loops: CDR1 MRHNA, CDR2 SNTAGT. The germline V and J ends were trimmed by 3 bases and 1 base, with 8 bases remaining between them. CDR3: CASSEIGGTDTQYF. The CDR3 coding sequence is TGTGCCAGCAGTGAAATTGGCGGCACAGATACGCAGTATTTT.

CDR3 in DNA: TGCGCCAGCAGCATCCCCGGGCAAGAGACCCAGTACTTC. It encodes CASSIPGQETQYF. The chain is built from TRBV4-1 and TRBJ2-5; unclear D gene. The germline CDR1 and CDR2 sequences are MGHRA and YSYEKL. This CDR3 region has 13 residues. Trimming removed 5 bases at V and 2 bases at J, with 9 bases between.

The CDR3 spells CASSPISGVGETQYF. The CDR3 DNA follows: TGCGCCAGCAGCCCCATCTCTGGGGTGGGGGAGACCCAGTACTTC. The chain employs TRBV5-1 and TRBJ2-5; no reliable D call. Germline V CDR1 and CDR2: SGHRS, YFSETQ. The CDR3 has 15 amino acids. V was pared by 4 bases and J by 5 bases, with 18 bases between.

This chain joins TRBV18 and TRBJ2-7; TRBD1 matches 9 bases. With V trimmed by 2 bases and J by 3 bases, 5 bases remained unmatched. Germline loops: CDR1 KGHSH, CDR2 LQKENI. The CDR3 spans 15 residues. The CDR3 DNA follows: TGTGCCAGCTCACCAATGGGGACAGGGAACTACGAGCAGTACTTC. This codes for CASSPMGTGNYEQYF.

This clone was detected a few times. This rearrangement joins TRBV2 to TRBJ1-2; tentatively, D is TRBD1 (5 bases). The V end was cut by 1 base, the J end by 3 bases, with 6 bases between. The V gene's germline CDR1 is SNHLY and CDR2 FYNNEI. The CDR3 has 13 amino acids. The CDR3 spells CASSEGQYYGYTF. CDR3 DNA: TGTGCCAGCAGTGAAGGACAGTACTATGGCTACACCTTC.

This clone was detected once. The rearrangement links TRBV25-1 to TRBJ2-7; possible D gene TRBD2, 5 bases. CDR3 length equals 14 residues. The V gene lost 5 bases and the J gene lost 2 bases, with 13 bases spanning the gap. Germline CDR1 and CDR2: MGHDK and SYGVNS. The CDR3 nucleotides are TGTGCCAGCAGTCGGGAAAGCGGCGCCTACGAGCAGTACTTC. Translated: CASSRESGAYEQYF.

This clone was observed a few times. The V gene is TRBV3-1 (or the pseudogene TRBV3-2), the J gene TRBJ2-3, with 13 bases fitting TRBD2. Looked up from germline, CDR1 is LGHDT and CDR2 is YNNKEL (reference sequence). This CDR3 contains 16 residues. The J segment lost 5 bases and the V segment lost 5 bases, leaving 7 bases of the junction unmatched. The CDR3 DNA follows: TGTGCCAGCAGCTCGGGACTAGCGGGATTTAGAGATACGCAGTATTTT. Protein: CASSSGLAGFRDTQYF.

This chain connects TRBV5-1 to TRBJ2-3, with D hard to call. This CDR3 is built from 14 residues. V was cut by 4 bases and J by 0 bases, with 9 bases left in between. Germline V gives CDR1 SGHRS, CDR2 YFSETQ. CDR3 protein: CASSRPDSTDTQYF. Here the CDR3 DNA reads TGCGCCAGCAGCCGACCGGACAGCACAGATACGCAGTATTTT. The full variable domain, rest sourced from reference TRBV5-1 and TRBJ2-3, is KAGVTQTPRYLIKTRGQQVTLSCSPISGHRSVSWYQQTPGQGLQFLFEYFSETQRNKGNFPGRFSGRQFSNSRSEMNVSTLELGDSALYLCASSRPDSTDTQYFGPGTRLTVL.

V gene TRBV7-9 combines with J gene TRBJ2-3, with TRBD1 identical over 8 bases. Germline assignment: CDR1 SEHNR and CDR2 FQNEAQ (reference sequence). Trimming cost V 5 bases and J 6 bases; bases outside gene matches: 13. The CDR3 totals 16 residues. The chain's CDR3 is CASSLGTGRPLDTQYF. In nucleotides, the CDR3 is TGTGCCAGCAGCCTAGGGACAGGCCGACCGTTGGATACGCAGTATTTT.

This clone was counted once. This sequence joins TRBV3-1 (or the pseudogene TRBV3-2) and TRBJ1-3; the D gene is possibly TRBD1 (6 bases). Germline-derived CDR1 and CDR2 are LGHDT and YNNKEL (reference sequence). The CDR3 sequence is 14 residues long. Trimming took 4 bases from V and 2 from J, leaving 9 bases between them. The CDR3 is CASSPDSPGNTIYF. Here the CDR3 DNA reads TGTGCCAGCAGCCCGGACAGTCCTGGAAACACCATATATTTT.

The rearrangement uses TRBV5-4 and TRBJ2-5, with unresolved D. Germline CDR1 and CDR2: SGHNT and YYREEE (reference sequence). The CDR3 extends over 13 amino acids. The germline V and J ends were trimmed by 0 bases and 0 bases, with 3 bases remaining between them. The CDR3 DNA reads TGTGCCAGCAGCTTGGACTACCAAGAGACCCAGTACTTC. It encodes CASSLDYQETQYF.

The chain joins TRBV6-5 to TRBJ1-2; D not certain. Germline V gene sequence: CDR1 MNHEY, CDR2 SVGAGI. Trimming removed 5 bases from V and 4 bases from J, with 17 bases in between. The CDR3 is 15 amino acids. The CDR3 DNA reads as TGTGCCAGCAGTAACAAGGAGACTGCCTTCTATGGCTACACCTTC. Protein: CASSNKETAFYGYTF.

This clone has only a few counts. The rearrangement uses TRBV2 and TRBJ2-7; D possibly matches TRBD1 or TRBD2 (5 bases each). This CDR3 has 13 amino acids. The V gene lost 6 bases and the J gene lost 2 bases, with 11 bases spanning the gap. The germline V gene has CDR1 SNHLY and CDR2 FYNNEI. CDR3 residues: CASSRGLTYEQYF. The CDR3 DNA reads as TGTGCCAGCAGCCGGGGCCTTACCTACGAGCAGTACTTC. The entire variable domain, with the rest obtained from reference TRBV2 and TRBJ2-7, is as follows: EPEVTQTPSHQVTQMGQEVILRCVPISNHLYFYWYRQILGQKVEFLVSFYNNEISEKSEIFDDQFSVERPDGSNFTLKIRSTKLEDSAMYFCASSRGLTYEQYFGPGTRLTVT.

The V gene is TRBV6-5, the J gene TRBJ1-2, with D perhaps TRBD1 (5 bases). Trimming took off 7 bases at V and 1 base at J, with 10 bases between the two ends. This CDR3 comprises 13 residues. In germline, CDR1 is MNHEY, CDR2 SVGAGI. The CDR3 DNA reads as TGTGCCAGCACCATGACAGTTAACTATGGCTACACCTTC. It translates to CASTMTVNYGYTF.

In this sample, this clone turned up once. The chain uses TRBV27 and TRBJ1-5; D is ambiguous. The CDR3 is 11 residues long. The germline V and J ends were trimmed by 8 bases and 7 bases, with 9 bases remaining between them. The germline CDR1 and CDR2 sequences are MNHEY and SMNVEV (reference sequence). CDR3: CASGRAQPQHF. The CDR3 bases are TGTGCCAGCGGGAGGGCACAGCCCCAGCATTTT.

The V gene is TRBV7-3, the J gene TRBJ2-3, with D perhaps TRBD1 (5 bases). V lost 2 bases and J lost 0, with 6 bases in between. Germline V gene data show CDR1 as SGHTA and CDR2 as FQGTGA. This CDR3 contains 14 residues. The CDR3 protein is CASSLPGSTDTQYF. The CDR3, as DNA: TGTGCCAGCAGCTTACCAGGGAGCACAGATACGCAGTATTTT.

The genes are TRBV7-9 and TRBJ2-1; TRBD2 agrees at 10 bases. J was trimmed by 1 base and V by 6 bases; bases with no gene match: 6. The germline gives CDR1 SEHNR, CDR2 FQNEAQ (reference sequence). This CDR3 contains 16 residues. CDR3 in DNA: TGTGCCAGCAGGTCAACTAGCGGGGAATCCTACAATGAGCAGTTCTTC. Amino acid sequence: CASRSTSGESYNEQFF.

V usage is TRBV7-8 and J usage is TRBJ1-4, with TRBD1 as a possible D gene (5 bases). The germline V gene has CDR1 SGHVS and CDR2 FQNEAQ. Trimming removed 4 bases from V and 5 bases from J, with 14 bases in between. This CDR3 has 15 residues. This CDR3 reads CASSSWGTGNEKLFF. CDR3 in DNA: TGTGCCAGCAGCTCCTGGGGGACGGGGAATGAAAAACTGTTTTTT.

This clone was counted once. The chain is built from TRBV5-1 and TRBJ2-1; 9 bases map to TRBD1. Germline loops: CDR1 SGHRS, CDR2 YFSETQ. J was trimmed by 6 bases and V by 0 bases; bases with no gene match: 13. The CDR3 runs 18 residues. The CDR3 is CASSLEGQGRGLRNEQFF. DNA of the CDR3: TGCGCCAGCAGCTTGGAGGGACAGGGACGGGGTCTACGCAATGAGCAGTTCTTC. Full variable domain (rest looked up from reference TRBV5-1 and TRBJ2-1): KAGVTQTPRYLIKTRGQQVTLSCSPISGHRSVSWYQQTPGQGLQFLFEYFSETQRNKGNFPGRFSGRQFSNSRSEMNVSTLELGDSALYLCASSLEGQGRGLRNEQFFGPGTRLTVL.

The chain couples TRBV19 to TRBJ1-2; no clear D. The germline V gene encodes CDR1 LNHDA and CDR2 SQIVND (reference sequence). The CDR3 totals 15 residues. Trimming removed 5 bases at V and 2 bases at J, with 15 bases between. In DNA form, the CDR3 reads TGTGCCAGTAGTCCAACATGGCAAGCGAACTATGGCTACACCTTC. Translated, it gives CASSPTWQANYGYTF.

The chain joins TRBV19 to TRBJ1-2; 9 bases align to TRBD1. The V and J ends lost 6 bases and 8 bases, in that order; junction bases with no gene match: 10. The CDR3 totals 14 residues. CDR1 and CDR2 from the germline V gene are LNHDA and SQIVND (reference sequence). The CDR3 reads CASSAPGQGGGYTF. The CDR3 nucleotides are TGTGCCAGTAGCGCCCCGGGACAGGGAGGAGGCTACACCTTC.

The CDR3 loop is CASSQRDPRTGELFF. DNA for the CDR3: TGTGCCAGCAGCCAACGGGACCCGAGAACCGGGGAGCTGTTTTTT. This sequence joins TRBV14 and TRBJ2-2, with D perhaps assigned TRBD1 or TRBD2 (5 bases each). The length of the CDR3 is 15 residues. V was pared by 2 bases and J by 5 bases, with 12 bases between. Germline loops: CDR1 SGHDN, CDR2 FVKESK.

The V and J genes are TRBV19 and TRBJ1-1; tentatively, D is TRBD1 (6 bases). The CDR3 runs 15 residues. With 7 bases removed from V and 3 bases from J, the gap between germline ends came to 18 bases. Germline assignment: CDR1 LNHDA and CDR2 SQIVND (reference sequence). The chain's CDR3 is CASTLGHLGDTEAFF. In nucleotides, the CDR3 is TGTGCCAGTACCCTGGGACACTTAGGTGACACTGAAGCTTTCTTT.

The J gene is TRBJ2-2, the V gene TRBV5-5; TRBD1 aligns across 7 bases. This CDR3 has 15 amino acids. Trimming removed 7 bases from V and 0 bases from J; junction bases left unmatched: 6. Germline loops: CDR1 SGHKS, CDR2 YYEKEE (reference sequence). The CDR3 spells CASDPGTANTGELFF. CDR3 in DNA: TGTGCCAGCGATCCCGGGACAGCGAACACCGGGGAGCTGTTTTTT.

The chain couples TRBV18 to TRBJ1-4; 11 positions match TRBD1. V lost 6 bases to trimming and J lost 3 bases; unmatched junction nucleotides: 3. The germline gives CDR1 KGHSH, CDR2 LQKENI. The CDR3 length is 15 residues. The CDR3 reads CASSDRGPANEKLFF. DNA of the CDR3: TGTGCCAGCTCGGACAGGGGGCCAGCTAATGAAAAACTGTTTTTT.